Listed here are 7 T cell receptor beta chains from one sample, sequenced in a study of blood T cell repertoires in COVID-19. Clones were read by immunoSEQ multiplex PCR, and TCRdb kept only the in-frame ones, dropping some. The sample has approximately 200,000 clones; more than 80% are singletons. Sequenced: PBMCs or T cells enriched from blood (not recorded which). These receptors originate from a man between 60 and 75 years old who had recovered from COVID-19.

About this clone: This specimen includes other DNA sequences encoding the same CDR3. The J gene is TRBJ1-3, the V gene TRBV7-6, with D perhaps TRBD1 (5 bases). The germline V gene has CDR1 SGHVS and CDR2 FNYEAQ. This CDR3 has 14 amino acids. V lost 4 bases, J lost 2 bases, and 9 bases lay in between. CDR3 coding DNA: TGTGCCAGCAGCTCGCGGGACGCTGGAAACACCATATATTTT. Amino acids: CASSSRDAGNTIYF. Filled out from reference TRBV7-6 and TRBJ1-3, the complete variable domain reads GAGVSQSPRYKVTKRGQDVALRCDPISGHVSLYWYRQALGQGPEFLTYFNYEAQQDKSGLPNDRFSAERPEGSISTLTIQRTEQRDSAMYRCASSSRDAGNTIYFGEGSWLTVV.

The rearrangement joins TRBV5-1 to TRBJ1-1; tentatively, D is TRBD1 (6 bases). The CDR3 is made up of 13 amino acids. The germline V and J ends were trimmed by 4 bases and 1 base, with 8 bases remaining between them. Germline V gene sequence: CDR1 SGHRS, CDR2 YFSETQ. CDR3 protein: CASSPTGNTEAFF. The CDR3 nucleotides read TGCGCCAGCAGCCCGACAGGGAACACTGAAGCTTTCTTT.

CDR3 residues: CASSERQVGEAFF. The CDR3 DNA reads as TGTGCCAGCAGCGAGCGACAGGTTGGCGAAGCTTTCTTT. V gene TRBV7-2 combines with J gene TRBJ1-1; D might be TRBD1 (6 bases). Germline V CDR1 and CDR2: SGHTA, FQGNSA. CDR3 length equals 13 residues. V was pared by 5 bases and J by 8 bases, with 15 bases between.

A remark on this clone: Other DNA sequences of this sample code for an identical CDR3. The chain uses TRBV18 and TRBJ1-2; tentatively, D is TRBD1 (5 bases). Germline values: CDR1 KGHSH, CDR2 LQKENI. Trimming took off 2 bases at V and 3 bases at J, with 7 bases between the two ends. The CDR3 is 13 amino acids. In nucleotides, the CDR3 is TGTGCCAGCTCACCAAGGGGTGACTATGGCTACACCTTC. Encoded protein: CASSPRGDYGYTF.

This sequence joins TRBV25-1 and TRBJ1-6; D is uncertain. The V end lost 6 bases, the J end lost 6 bases, and 12 bases lay between the germline ends. CDR3 length equals 14 residues. Germline values: CDR1 MGHDK, CDR2 SYGVNS. CDR3 protein: CASSKDWANSPLHF. As DNA, the CDR3 is TGTGCCAGCAGCAAGGACTGGGCTAATTCACCCCTCCACTTT.

The chain carries TRBV4-3 and TRBJ1-2; tentatively, D is TRBD1 (5 bases). Germline V lookup: CDR1 LGHNA, CDR2 YSLEER. The ends were cut back, 0 bases at V and 4 bases at J, with 15 bases in the middle. The CDR3 totals 16 residues. The chain's CDR3 is CASSQEVYDRTYGYTF. CDR3 DNA: TGCGCCAGCAGCCAAGAAGTGTACGACAGAACCTATGGCTACACCTTC.

This clone was seen a few times. V and J are TRBV24-1 and TRBJ1-4; tentatively, D is TRBD1 (6 bases). The CDR3 extends over 15 amino acids. Germline values: CDR1 KGHDR, CDR2 SFDVKD. Trimming left V 4 bases short and J 7 bases short, with 15 bases between. Here the CDR3 DNA reads TGTGCCACCAGTGAGAAAAGACAGGAAGGTGAAAAACTGTTTTTT. Protein product: CATSEKRQEGEKLFF.